This TCR beta chain was recovered during a study of T-cell memory formation after mild COVID-19. TCRdb called the 5' RACE reads again in MiXCR, with one record for every CDR3 protein. The data show 120,000 to 150,000 distinct CDR3 sequences, 15% to 20% seen once. J lost 5 bases, V lost 1 base, and 4 bases had no gene match. The germline V gene encodes CDR1 SGHDN and CDR2 FVKESK. The CDR3 runs to 15 residues. This clonotype was detected a few times. The sequencing input was PBMCs or a T cell subset sorted from them (not recorded which). The chain has TRBV14 and TRBJ2-5, with 10 bases lining up with TRBD1. The clonotype originates from an adult woman who had mild COVID-19 (a few samples of this study predate the infection). Cell type and time point are not known. As DNA, the CDR3 is TGTGCCAGCAGCCAAGGACAGGGGGCTCGGGAGACCCAGTACTTC. Amino acids: CASSQGQGARETQYF.